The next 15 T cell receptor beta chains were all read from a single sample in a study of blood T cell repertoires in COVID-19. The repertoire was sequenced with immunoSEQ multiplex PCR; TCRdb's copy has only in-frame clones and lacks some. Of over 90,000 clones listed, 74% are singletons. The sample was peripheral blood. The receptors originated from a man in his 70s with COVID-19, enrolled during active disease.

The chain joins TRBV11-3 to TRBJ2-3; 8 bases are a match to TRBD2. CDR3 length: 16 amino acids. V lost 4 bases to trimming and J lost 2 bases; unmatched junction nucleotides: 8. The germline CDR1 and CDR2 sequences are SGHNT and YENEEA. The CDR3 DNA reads TGTGCCAGCAGCTCCCCCTCGGGGGGGTACACAGATACGCAGTATTTT. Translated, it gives CASSSPSGGYTDTQYF.

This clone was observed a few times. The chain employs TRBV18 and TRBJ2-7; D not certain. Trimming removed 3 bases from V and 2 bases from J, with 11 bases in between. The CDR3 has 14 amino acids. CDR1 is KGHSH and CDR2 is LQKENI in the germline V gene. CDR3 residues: CASSPGVATYEQYF. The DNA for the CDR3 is TGTGCCAGCTCACCTGGAGTAGCAACCTACGAGCAGTACTTC.

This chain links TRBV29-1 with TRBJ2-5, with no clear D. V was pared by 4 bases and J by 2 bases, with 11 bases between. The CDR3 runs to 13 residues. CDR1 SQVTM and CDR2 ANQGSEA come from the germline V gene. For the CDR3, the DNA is TGCAGCGTTGGATTCCGCGTGCAAGAGACCCAGTACTTC. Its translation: CSVGFRVQETQYF.

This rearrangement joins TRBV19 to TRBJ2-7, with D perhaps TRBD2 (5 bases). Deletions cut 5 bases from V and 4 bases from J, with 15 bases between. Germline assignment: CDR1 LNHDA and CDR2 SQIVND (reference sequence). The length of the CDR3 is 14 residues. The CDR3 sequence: CASSGIEGVYEQYF. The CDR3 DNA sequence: TGTGCCAGTAGTGGGATCGAGGGTGTTTACGAGCAGTACTTC. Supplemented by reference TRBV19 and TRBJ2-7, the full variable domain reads DGGITQSPKYLFRKEGQNVTLSCEQNLNHDAMYWYRQDPGQGLRLIYYSQIVNDFQKGDIAEGYSVSREKKESFPLTVTSAQKNPTAFYLCASSGIEGVYEQYFGPGTRLTVT.

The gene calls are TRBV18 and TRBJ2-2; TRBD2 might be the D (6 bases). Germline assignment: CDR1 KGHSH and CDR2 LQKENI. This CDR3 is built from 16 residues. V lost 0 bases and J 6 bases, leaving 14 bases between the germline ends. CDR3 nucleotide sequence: TGTGCCAGCTCACCACCGAGACTAGTATATTCCGGGGAGCTGTTTTTT. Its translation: CASSPPRLVYSGELFF.

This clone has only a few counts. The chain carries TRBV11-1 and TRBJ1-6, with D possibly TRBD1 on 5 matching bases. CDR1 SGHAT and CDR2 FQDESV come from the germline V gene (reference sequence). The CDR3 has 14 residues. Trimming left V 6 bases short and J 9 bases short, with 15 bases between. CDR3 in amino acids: CASRRTGQGSPLHF. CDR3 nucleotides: TGTGCCAGCAGAAGGACGGGTCAGGGTTCACCCCTCCACTTT. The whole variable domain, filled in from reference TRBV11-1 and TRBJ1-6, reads EAEVAQSPRYKITEKSQAVAFWCDPISGHATLYWYRQILGQGPELLVQFQDESVVDDSQLPKDRFSAERLKGVDSTLKIQPAELGDSAMYLCASRRTGQGSPLHFGNGTRLTVT.

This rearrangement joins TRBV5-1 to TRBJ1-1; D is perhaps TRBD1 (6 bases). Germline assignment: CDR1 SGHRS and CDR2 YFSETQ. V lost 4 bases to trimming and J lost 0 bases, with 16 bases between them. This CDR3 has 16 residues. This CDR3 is CASSLGPGHMNTEAFF. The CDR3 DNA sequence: TGCGCCAGCAGCCTTGGGCCGGGACATATGAACACTGAAGCTTTCTTT.

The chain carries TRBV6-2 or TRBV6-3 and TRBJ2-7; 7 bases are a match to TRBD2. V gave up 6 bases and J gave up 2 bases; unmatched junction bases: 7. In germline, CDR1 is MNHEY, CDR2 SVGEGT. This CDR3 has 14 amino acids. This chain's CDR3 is CASSPSAGPYEQYF. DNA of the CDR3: TGTGCCAGCAGCCCCTCAGCGGGACCCTACGAGCAGTACTTC.

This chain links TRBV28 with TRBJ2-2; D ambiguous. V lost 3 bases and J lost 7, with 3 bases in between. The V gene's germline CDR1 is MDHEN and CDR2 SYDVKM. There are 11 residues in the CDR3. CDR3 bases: TGTGCCAGCAGTTTCTACGGGGAGCTGTTTTTT. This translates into CASSFYGELFF.

The CDR3 loop is CASSYGGASPTDTQYF. DNA for the CDR3: TGTGCCAGCAGTTACGGGGGGGCTAGTCCGACAGATACGCAGTATTTT. This sequence joins TRBV6-2 or TRBV6-3 and TRBJ2-3; TRBD2 is a possible D gene (7 bases). Trimming cost V 2 bases and J 3 bases, with 15 bases left between them. The CDR3 extends over 16 amino acids. The germline CDR1 and CDR2 sequences are MNHEY and SVGEGT.

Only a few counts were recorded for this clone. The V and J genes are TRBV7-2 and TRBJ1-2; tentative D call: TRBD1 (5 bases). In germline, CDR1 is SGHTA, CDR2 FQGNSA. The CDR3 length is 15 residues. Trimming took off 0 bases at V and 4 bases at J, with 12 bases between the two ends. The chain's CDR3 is CASSLARRQTYGYTF. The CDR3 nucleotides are TGTGCCAGCAGCTTAGCGAGGAGACAGACCTATGGCTACACCTTC.

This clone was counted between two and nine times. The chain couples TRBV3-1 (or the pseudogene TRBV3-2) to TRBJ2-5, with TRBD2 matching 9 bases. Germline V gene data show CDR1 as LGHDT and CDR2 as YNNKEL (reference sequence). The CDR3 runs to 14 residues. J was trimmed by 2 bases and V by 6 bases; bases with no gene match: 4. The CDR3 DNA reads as TGTGCCAGCAGTCTGACTAGCGGACAAGAGACCCAGTACTTC. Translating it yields CASSLTSGQETQYF.

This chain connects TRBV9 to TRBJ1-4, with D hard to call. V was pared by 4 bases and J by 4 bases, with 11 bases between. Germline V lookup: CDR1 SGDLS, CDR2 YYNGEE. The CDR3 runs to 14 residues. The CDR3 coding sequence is TGTGCCAGCAGCCTCCGGGGAGGTAATGAAAAACTGTTTTTT. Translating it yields CASSLRGGNEKLFF. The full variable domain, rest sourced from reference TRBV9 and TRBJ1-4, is DSGVTQTPKHLITATGQRVTLRCSPRSGDLSVYWYQQSLDQGLQFLIQYYNGEERAKGNILERFSAQQFPDLHSELNLSSLELGDSALYFCASSLRGGNEKLFFGSGTQLSVL.

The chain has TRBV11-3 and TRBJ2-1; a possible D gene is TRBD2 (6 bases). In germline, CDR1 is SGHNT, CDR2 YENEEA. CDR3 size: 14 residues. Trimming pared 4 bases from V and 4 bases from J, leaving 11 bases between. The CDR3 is CASSSEGGYNEQFF. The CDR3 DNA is TGTGCCAGCAGCTCGGAAGGAGGGTACAATGAGCAGTTCTTC.

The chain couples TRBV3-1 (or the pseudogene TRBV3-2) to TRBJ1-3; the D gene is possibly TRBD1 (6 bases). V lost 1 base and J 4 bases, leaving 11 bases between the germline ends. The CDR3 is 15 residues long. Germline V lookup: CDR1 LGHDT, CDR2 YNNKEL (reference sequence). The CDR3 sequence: CASSQGTGRGNTIYF. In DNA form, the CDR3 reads TGTGCCAGCAGCCAAGGAACAGGGCGCGGAAACACCATATATTTT.